This TCR beta chain was observed in a study of blood T cell repertoires in COVID-19. Study summary: Samples came from the United States, Italy and Spain, spanning acute and convalescent COVID-19. PBMCs, B-cell-depleted T cells, or T cells were the source of the cDNA or gDNA that made up the material.

Methods used by the authors: Estimated nucleated cell counts came from reference gene primer amplification. Here immunoSEQ multiplex PCR was the method, and the copy in TCRdb shows in-frame clones only, minus some. The V and J calls and clone size come from that table; D and trimming were worked out from the DNA. The sample yields around 380,000 clones, approximately 80% seen once. This CDR3 has 13 residues. V was shortened by 5 bases and J by 6 bases, with 12 bases between the two germline ends. Germline-derived CDR1 and CDR2 are MNHEY and SMNVEV (reference sequence). J is TRBJ2-3 and V is TRBV27; D might be TRBD2 (6 bases). The specimen sequenced was peripheral blood. This TCR was sampled from a human donor with acute or convalescent COVID-19. The donor label of this sample is uncertain. CDR3 region: CASSPVRGDTQYF. The CDR3, as DNA: TGTGCCAGCAGTCCCGTACGGGGGGATACGCAGTATTTT.